These 7 T cell receptor beta chains share one sample of origin, sequenced in a study of human T cells and chemical hapten exposure. This sample's time point: pre-sensitization, week 0. The treatment was: therapeutic diphenylcyclopropenone sensitization with weekly scalp DPC. TCRdb itself ran the RACE reads through MiXCR, one entry per CDR3 protein. The sample includes around 200,000 distinct CDR3 sequences, just under 30% of them seen just once. Sequenced material: whole blood, taken in connection with sensitization to the hapten diphenylcyclopropenone (DPC). The receptors here all came from a woman in her 30s with alopecia areata. Some clones in this sample may be carry-over from other donors' samples.

The chain uses TRBV20-1 and TRBJ2-5; D gene uncertain. The CDR3 is 14 residues long. Trimming cost V 0 bases and J 2 bases, with 10 bases left between them. In germline, CDR1 is DFQATT, CDR2 SNEGSKA (reference sequence). The CDR3 DNA reads TGCAGTGCTAGAGATTCGGCACCACAAGAGACCCAGTACTTC. Its protein product is CSARDSAPQETQYF.

This clonotype was seen a handful of times. The J gene is TRBJ1-1, the V gene TRBV4-3; TRBD1 is a possible D gene (6 bases). The V gene lost 0 bases and the J gene lost 12 bases, with 14 bases spanning the gap. CDR3 size: 13 residues. Germline loops: CDR1 LGHNA, CDR2 YSLEER. DNA for the CDR3: TGCGCCAGCAGCCAAGATCGTCAGGGGAATACTTTCTTT. Encoded protein: CASSQDRQGNTFF.

The chain combines TRBV29-1 with TRBJ1-2; weak D call: TRBD1 (5 bases). The CDR3 spans 13 residues. The V end was cut by 3 bases, the J end by 7 bases, with 15 bases between. In germline, CDR1 is SQVTM, CDR2 ANQGSEA. The CDR3 spells CSVEGQMGGGYTF. CDR3 nucleotide sequence: TGCAGCGTTGAGGGGCAGATGGGCGGTGGCTACACCTTC.

This rearrangement joins TRBV28 to TRBJ2-6; D gene unclear. V was cut by 5 bases and J by 4 bases, with 12 bases left in between. The CDR3 covers 15 residues. The germline V gene encodes CDR1 MDHEN and CDR2 SYDVKM. For the CDR3, the DNA is TGTGCCAGCAGTCCGTCAGGAACCGGGGCCAACGTCCTGACTTTC. This sequence encodes CASSPSGTGANVLTF.

This clonotype occurred a few times. One end of the junction is discordant with germline, which a read error may explain. The chain uses TRBV4-3 and TRBJ2-7; 10 bases are shared with TRBD2. The CDR3 contains 19 residues. Per germline, CDR1 LGHNA and CDR2 YSLEER. CDR3 sequence reads: CVSSQAPPSGSPSSYEQYF. The CDR3 DNA reads TGCGTCAGCAGCCAAGCCCCCCCTAGCGGGAGCCCGAGCTCCTACGAGCAGTACTTC.

The chain recombines TRBV29-1 with TRBJ2-2; TRBD1 aligns across 9 bases. V gave up 5 bases and J gave up 7 bases; unmatched junction bases: 8. The CDR3 contains 14 residues. CDR1 and CDR2 (germline): SQVTM, ANQGSEA. In DNA form, the CDR3 reads TGCAGCGTTCAGAGACAGGGGGATGACGGGGAGCTGTTTTTT. It encodes CSVQRQGDDGELFF.

V and J are TRBV7-6 and TRBJ2-7; TRBD1 aligns across 8 bases. The CDR3 is made up of 15 amino acids. After removal of 1 base from V and 7 bases from J, the junction contained 9 bases not matched to a gene. The germline V gene encodes CDR1 SGHVS and CDR2 FNYEAQ. The CDR3 DNA sequence: TGTGCCAGCAGCTTAGTTGGACAGGGAGTCGGGGAGCAGTACTTC. Residues: CASSLVGQGVGEQYF.